What follows are 16 T cell receptor beta chains derived from one specimen sequenced in a study of response to subunit inactivated influenza vaccine. TCRdb recomputed calls from the RT-PCR reads with MiXCR, one row per CDR3 protein. The profile covers about 780,000 distinct CDR3 sequences, with about 18% appearing a single time and roughly 11% taken by the ten largest. Sequenced material: PBMCs from blood, taken roughly 5 days after vaccination. Receptor source: a middle-aged man who received an inactivated influenza vaccine.

This clonotype showed up just a few times. The J gene is TRBJ2-7, the V gene TRBV20-1; 16 bases are shared with TRBD2. CDR1 and CDR2 from the germline V gene are DFQATT and SNEGSKA (reference sequence). This CDR3 comprises 15 residues. V shed 3 bases and J 2 bases; nucleotides not matched to a gene: 1. The CDR3 nucleotides read TGCAGTGCTAGGGGGACTAGCGGGGGGGCCTACGAGCAGTACTTC. Its translation is CSARGTSGGAYEQYF.

The genes are TRBV5-1 and TRBJ2-7; tentative D call: TRBD2 (5 bases). CDR1 SGHRS and CDR2 YFSETQ come from the germline V gene. This CDR3 spans 14 amino acids. V was trimmed by 1 base and J by 3 bases, leaving 11 bases between them. CDR3 nucleotides: TGCGCCAGCAGCTTGAACGGGGAACTCTACGAGCAGTACTTC. Translated, it gives CASSLNGELYEQYF.

This clonotype was recorded many times. DNA of the CDR3: TGCAGTGCTAGAAATTCTGGAAACACCATATATTTT. It yields the protein CSARNSGNTIYF. V gene TRBV20-1 combines with J gene TRBJ1-3; no clear D. Germline values: CDR1 DFQATT, CDR2 SNEGSKA (reference sequence). V dropped 2 bases and J dropped 1 base, with 3 bases sitting between them. The CDR3 is made up of 12 amino acids.

The genes are TRBV10-1 and TRBJ2-3, with D perhaps matching TRBD1 (6 bases). V was cut by 2 bases and J by 1 base, with 10 bases left in between. The CDR3 length is 15 residues. Per germline, CDR1 WNHNN and CDR2 SYGVQD (reference sequence). The chain's CDR3 is CASSEDPGGTDTQYF. CDR3 in DNA: TGCGCCAGCAGTGAGGACCCAGGGGGCACAGATACGCAGTATTTT.

There are a few counts of this clonotype. CDR3 nucleotides: TGTGCCAGCAGTTACTTGCGGGGGCGGGGCACCGGGGAGCTGTTTTTT. This translates into CASSYLRGRGTGELFF. The chain links TRBV6-5 to TRBJ2-2; possibly TRBD2 for D (7 bases). In germline, CDR1 is MNHEY, CDR2 SVGAGI. Deletions cut 1 base from V and 4 bases from J, with 13 bases between. The CDR3 is 16 residues long.

This clonotype was recorded many times. V usage is TRBV20-1 and J usage is TRBJ2-1, with TRBD2 identical over 13 bases. In germline, CDR1 is DFQATT, CDR2 SNEGSKA (reference sequence). With V trimmed by 5 bases and J by 5 bases, 6 bases remained unmatched. The CDR3 totals 15 residues. CDR3 in amino acids: CSARRLAGGNNEQFF. For the CDR3, the DNA is TGCAGTGCTCGAAGACTAGCGGGGGGCAACAATGAGCAGTTCTTC.

Here the CDR3 reads CASSQVLLGGGLFF. The CDR3 DNA reads TGCGCCAGCAGCCAAGTTCTGCTGGGGGGCGGTCTGTTTTTT. This chain connects TRBV4-1 to TRBJ2-2; perhaps D is TRBD1 or TRBD2 (6 bases each). Germline V CDR1 and CDR2: MGHRA, YSYEKL. This CDR3 contains 14 residues. Trimming shortened V by 1 base and J by 14 bases, and 17 bases separated the two germline ends.

In its sample, this clonotype was seen a few times. The CDR3 sequence is CAISVKLASNEQFF. The CDR3 DNA sequence: TGTGCCATCAGTGTAAAGCTAGCTTCTAATGAGCAGTTCTTC. This sequence joins TRBV10-3 and TRBJ2-1, with D perhaps TRBD2 (5 bases). The CDR3 is 14 residues long. The V gene lost 4 bases and the J gene lost 7 bases, with 14 bases spanning the gap. Germline V lookup: CDR1 ENHRY, CDR2 SYGVKD.

This clonotype came up many times. V usage is TRBV5-1 and J usage is TRBJ1-1; D is unresolved. Germline-derived CDR1 and CDR2 are SGHRS and YFSETQ. V was cut by 0 bases and J by 4 bases, with 10 bases left in between. This CDR3 region has 14 residues. The CDR3 coding sequence is TGCGCCAGCAGCTTGGCGGGCTCCGGCACTGAAGCTTTCTTT. It codes for CASSLAGSGTEAFF.

This clonotype was found a few times. The gene calls are TRBV4-3 and TRBJ1-2; 8 bases line up with TRBD1. The junction had 5 bases not matched to a gene; V was cut back by 5 bases and J by 0 bases. The germline V gene encodes CDR1 LGHNA and CDR2 YSLEER. CDR3 length equals 15 residues. CDR3 in amino acids: CASSTRQGSNYGYTF. The CDR3 nucleotides read TGCGCCAGCAGCACCCGACAGGGGTCTAACTATGGCTACACCTTC.

This clonotype was seen a few times. The chain has TRBV5-1 and TRBJ1-5, with 9 bases identical to TRBD1. CDR1 and CDR2 (germline): SGHRS, YFSETQ. J lost 3 bases, V lost 7 bases, and 2 bases had no gene match. This CDR3 is built from 13 residues. The CDR3 is CASGTGPNQPQHF. Written as DNA, the CDR3 is TGCGCCAGCGGGACAGGGCCCAATCAGCCCCAGCATTTT.

This clonotype was seen ten or more times. The chain carries TRBV4-3 and TRBJ2-1; TRBD2 aligns across 13 bases. V was clipped by 1 base and J by 4 bases; unmatched bases: 7. CDR1 LGHNA and CDR2 YSLEER come from the germline V gene. The CDR3 runs 18 residues. CDR3 nucleotides: TGCGCCAGCAGCCAAGTCAAGGGACTAGCGGGAACTTACAATGAGCAGTTCTTC. This sequence encodes CASSQVKGLAGTYNEQFF.

The chain joins TRBV20-1 to TRBJ2-7; 7 bases fit TRBD1. The CDR3 covers 13 residues. Germline CDR1 DFQATT, CDR2 SNEGSKA (reference sequence). V was clipped by 5 bases and J by 3 bases; unmatched bases: 7. Written as DNA, the CDR3 is TGCAGTGCTCGGCGGCAGGGGGACTACGAGCAGTACTTC. This gives the protein CSARRQGDYEQYF.

The chain uses TRBV7-2 and TRBJ2-7, with D unclear. The CDR3 has 12 amino acids. Trimming left V 5 bases short and J 2 bases short, with 7 bases between. CDR1 is SGHTA, CDR2 FQGNSA, per germline. This CDR3 is CASSDAAYEQYF. The CDR3 DNA is TGTGCCAGCAGCGACGCCGCCTACGAGCAGTACTTC.

The chain has TRBV12-3 or TRBV12-4 and TRBJ2-1; D might be TRBD1 (6 bases). Trimming cost V 6 bases and J 8 bases, with 20 bases left between them. The CDR3 contains 15 residues. Here the CDR3 reads CASSPSHQQGHEQFF. CDR3 DNA: TGTGCCAGCAGCCCCTCCCATCAACAGGGCCATGAGCAGTTCTTC.

This clonotype was counted a few times. The J gene is TRBJ1-3, the V gene TRBV12-3 or TRBV12-4, with a possible D match to TRBD1 (6 bases). The CDR3 is 14 residues long. Trimming took off 6 bases at V and 1 base at J, with 10 bases between the two ends. This chain's CDR3 is CASREGVSGNTIYF. The CDR3 nucleotides are TGTGCCAGCAGGGAGGGGGTATCTGGAAACACCATATATTTT.